This TCR beta chain was sequenced for a study of patients and donors after allogeneic stem cell transplantation. TCRdb recomputed calls from the RT-PCR reads with MiXCR, one row per CDR3 protein. The sample records tens of thousands of distinct CDR3 sequences, 8.1% being singletons. The ends were cut back, 7 bases at V and 10 bases at J, with 22 bases in the middle. The germline V gene has CDR1 SQVTM and CDR2 ANQGSEA. The CDR3 has 13 amino acids. This clonotype appeared many times. The receptor was derived from a human donor who was either an allogeneic HSCT recipient or a stem cell or donor lymphocyte infusion donor (not recorded which). It is not recorded whose cells these are; they may come from a transplant donor. Sample: blood, either unsorted or a sorted T cell fraction (not recorded which). This chain joins TRBV29-1 and TRBJ1-1; TRBD1 is a possible D gene (6 bases). CDR3 DNA sequence: TGCAGCGCCCTATCGGGGGGCAGAGGAGTAGCTTTCTTT. Translating gives CSALSGGRGVAFF.